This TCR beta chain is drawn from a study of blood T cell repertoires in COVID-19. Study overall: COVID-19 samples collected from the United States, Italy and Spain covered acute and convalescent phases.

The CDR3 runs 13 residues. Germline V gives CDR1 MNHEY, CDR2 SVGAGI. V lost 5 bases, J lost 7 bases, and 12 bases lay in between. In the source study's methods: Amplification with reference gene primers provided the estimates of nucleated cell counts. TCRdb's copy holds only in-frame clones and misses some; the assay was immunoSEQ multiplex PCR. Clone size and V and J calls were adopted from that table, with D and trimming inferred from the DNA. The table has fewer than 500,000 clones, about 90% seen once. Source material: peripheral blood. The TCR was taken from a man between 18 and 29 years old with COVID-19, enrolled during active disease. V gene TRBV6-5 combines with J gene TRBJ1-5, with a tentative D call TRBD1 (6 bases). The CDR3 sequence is CASSLRGTQPQHF. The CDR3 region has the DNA TGTGCCAGCAGTCTTAGGGGGACGCAGCCCCAGCATTTT.